This T cell receptor (beta chain) was obtained from a study of blood T cells in healthy people across ages. The study, taken as a whole, reports: PBMCs that were unsorted prevented a conclusive naive versus antigen-experienced comparison.

Points on this clonotype: Its cognate antigen is unknown.

Then a second PCR, running about 6 to 11 cycles, was carried out with a sample-barcoded 5' primer and a J-beta primer mix. In TCRdb, the 5' RACE reads were re-called with MiXCR into one record per CDR3 protein. Counted here are about 1.5 million distinct CDR3 sequences, roughly two fifths occurring once; the ten biggest clones make up more than 4%. Germline CDR1 reads DFQATT; CDR2 reads SNEGSKA (reference sequence). The V end lost 3 bases, the J end lost 1 base, and 9 bases lay between the germline ends. The CDR3 runs to 14 residues. This TCR derives from a woman aged 18 to 35 in good health. This chain joins TRBV20-1 and TRBJ2-2; D is undetermined. The sample comprised blood. The CDR3 DNA is TGCAGTGCTAGTTTCTCCGGGAACACCGGGGAGCTGTTTTTT. Encoded protein: CSASFSGNTGELFF.